These T cell receptor beta chains were read from a single sample in a study of cytomegalovirus exposure and HLA in healthy donors. Libraries were prepared by immunoSEQ multiplex PCR; TCRdb keeps only in-frame clonotypes and omits some of them. The sample records about 130,000 clones, around 71% being singletons. The sequenced sample consisted of PBMCs. Receptor source: a woman aged 55-69 years in good health and CMV-seropositive. CDR3s include the opening cysteine and the closing phenylalanine or tryptophan. Fields, in order: V gene, J gene, clone size, D gene, CDR3 DNA, CDR3 protein. The D gene is left open where the match is weak. Size is omitted from some rows. Given values are once, few, many or a class for expanded clones.

TRBV6-1	TRBJ2-2	-	-	TGTGCCAGCAGTGTCTACACCGGGGAGCTGTTTTTT	CASSVYTGELFF
TRBV2	TRBJ2-7	-	TRBD1	TGTGCCAGCAGGGGACAGGTCGGCCCCTACGAGCAGTACTTC	CASRGQVGPYEQYF
TRBV10-1	TRBJ1-2	few	-	TGCGCCAGCAGTGGGTCCAGGGGTCTCGGGGGCTACACCTTC	CASSGSRGLGGYTF
TRBV19	TRBJ1-2	-	-	TGTGCCAGTAGTATACTGGAGGGAAGTCGCTATGGCTACACCTTC	CASSILEGSRYGYTF
TRBV6-5	TRBJ1-4	-	TRBD1	TGTGCCAGCAGTTACGACAGGGACGGGGAAAAACTGTTTTTT	CASSYDRDGEKLFF
TRBV11-1	TRBJ2-4	-	-	TGTGCCAGCAGCCCGCGGGGCCCCTTGGCCAAAAACATTCAGTACTTC	CASSPRGPLAKNIQYF
TRBV29-1	TRBJ1-3	-	TRBD1	TGCAGCGTTGACGTTACAGGGGCTGGAAACACCATATATTTT	CSVDVTGAGNTIYF
TRBV9	TRBJ1-6	few	-	TGTGCCAGCAGCGTAGGGGGAGGGGCCTCCTATAATTCACCCCTCCACTTT	CASSVGGGASYNSPLHF
TRBV7-2	TRBJ2-7	-	TRBD2	TGTGCCAGCAGCTTAGAGCGGGACTACTCCTACGAGCAGTACTTC	CASSLERDYSYEQYF
TRBV6-5	TRBJ2-7	-	-	TGTGCCAGCAGTTACCTCTACGAGCAGTACTTC	CASSYLYEQYF
TRBV7-2	TRBJ1-5	-	TRBD1	TGTGCCAGCAGTTGGACAGGGGGCAGGAATCAGCCCCAGCATTTT	CASSWTGGRNQPQHF
TRBV19	TRBJ1-5	-	TRBD1	TGTGCCAGTACCGGCCGCCAGGGGGCACACAATCAGCCCCAGCATTTT	CASTGRQGAHNQPQHF
TRBV7-9	TRBJ1-4	-	-	TGTGCCAGCAGCTTGTTGGAGGCGGATGAAAAACTGTTTTTT	CASSLLEADEKLFF
TRBV5-1	TRBJ2-7	-	TRBD2	TGCGCCAGCAGCTTGGGCCTGACTAGCGGATACGAGCAGTACTTC	CASSLGLTSGYEQYF
TRBV7-9	TRBJ2-3	few	TRBD2	TGTGCCAGCAGCCCTAGCGGGGGGGCCTTAGATACGCAGTATTTT	CASSPSGGALDTQYF
TRBV29-1	TRBJ1-5	-	-	TGCAGCGTAGGGGAAGGGGGTGAACAGCCCCAGCATTTT	CSVGEGGEQPQHF
TRBV2	TRBJ2-7	-	-	TGTGCCAGCAGTTTAGGGGGATTCACCTACGAGCAGTACTTC	CASSLGGFTYEQYF
TRBV7-2	TRBJ2-1	-	TRBD2	TGTGCCAGCAGCATTACTAGCGGGGGGGCAACTGAGCAGTTCTTC	CASSITSGGATEQFF
TRBV14	TRBJ2-7	-	TRBD1	TGTGCCAGCAGCCAAAAACCGGGACAGGGACCTTACGAGCAGTACTTC	CASSQKPGQGPYEQYF
TRBV7-2	TRBJ2-7	few	-	TGTGCCAGCAGCTCGCGTACGACAGGCACCTACGAGCAGTACTTC	CASSSRTTGTYEQYF
TRBV5-1	TRBJ1-3	-	TRBD1	TGCGCCAGCAGCTGGACCCCACAGGGGGCGGGAAACACCATATATTTT	CASSWTPQGAGNTIYF
TRBV27	TRBJ1-4	-	TRBD1	TGTGCCAGCAGTCTACAGGGGGCTAATGAAAAACTGTTTTTT	CASSLQGANEKLFF
TRBV6-4	TRBJ2-3	-	TRBD2	TGTGCCAGCAGTGAGTCAAGCGGGGGGGGTACGCAGTATTTT	CASSESSGGGTQYF
TRBV28	TRBJ1-2	once	-	TGTGCCAGCACCCCCGGGGGAATCCGAGTTGGCTACACCTTC	CASTPGGIRVGYTF
TRBV28	TRBJ1-6	-	TRBD1	TGTGCCAGCAGTTTAGAGACAGGGCCTAATTCACCCCTCCACTTT	CASSLETGPNSPLHF
TRBV9	TRBJ2-1	-	-	TGTGCCAGCAGCGTAGGCGGAAACGGTGAGCAGTTCTTC	CASSVGGNGEQFF
TRBV6-6	TRBJ1-1	-	-	TGTGCCAGCATTTCTCTTGGAGCTGAAGCTTTCTTT	CASISLGAEAFF
TRBV28	TRBJ1-5	-	TRBD1	TGTGCCAGCAGTGCTACAGGGGGCAACAATCAGCCCCAGCATTTT	CASSATGGNNQPQHF
TRBV2	TRBJ1-2	few	TRBD1	TGTGCCAGCGGGCGGCAGGGGGGAGGCTACACCTTC	CASGRQGGGYTF
TRBV5-1	TRBJ1-2	-	-	TGCGCCAGCAGCTTCTCCTTTGGGGGGAACTATGGCTACACCTTC	CASSFSFGGNYGYTF
TRBV27	TRBJ1-6	-	-	TGTGCCAGCAGTCCCCTTAACTTTTTCAGGGGAGAGAATTCACCCCTCCACTTT	CASSPLNFFRGENSPLHF
TRBV7-8	TRBJ1-2	-	-	TGTGCCAGCAGCTTAGGCGGCTATGGCTACACCTTC	CASSLGGYGYTF
TRBV6-5	TRBJ2-1	few	TRBD2	TGTGCCAGCAGGATACTAGCGGGGGGGCTATATGAGCAGTTCTTC	CASRILAGGLYEQFF
TRBV14	TRBJ2-1	-	TRBD2	TGTGCCAGCAGCCAGCTACTAGCGGGGGGCGACAATGAGCAGTTCTTC	CASSQLLAGGDNEQFF
TRBV10-3	TRBJ2-3	-	TRBD2	TGTGCCATCAGTGAGGTGTCGGGGGGGAGTGTAGATACGCAGTATTTT	CAISEVSGGSVDTQYF
TRBV18	TRBJ1-4	-	-	TGTGCCAGCTCGACCGGGGAAAAACTGTTTTTT	CASSTGEKLFF
TRBV19	TRBJ1-5	-	TRBD1	TGTGCCAGTCTCAATACAGGGGATGGAAGCAATCAGCCCCAGCATTTT	CASLNTGDGSNQPQHF
TRBV9	TRBJ1-1	-	TRBD1	TGTGCCAGCAGCGCCCACCGACAGGGGATGGGCACTGAAGCTTTCTTT	CASSAHRQGMGTEAFF
TRBV5-1	TRBJ1-2	-	TRBD1	TGCGCCAGCAGCTTGGACGGACAGGGGGATGGCTACACCTTC	CASSLDGQGDGYTF
TRBV27	TRBJ1-1	-	-	TGTGCCAGCAGTTTGACGGGAGACACTGAAGCTTTCTTT	CASSLTGDTEAFF
TRBV5-1	TRBJ1-5	-	-	TGCGCCAGCAGCTTGGGGCAGTATAGCAATCAGCCCCAGCATTTT	CASSLGQYSNQPQHF
TRBV5-1	TRBJ1-1	-	-	TGCGCCAGCAGGACGGGGATCAACACTGAAGCTTTCTTT	CASRTGINTEAFF
TRBV19	TRBJ2-7	-	TRBD1	TGTGCCAGTAGTCCCGGACAGGGCAGAAGAAACTCCGAGCAGTACTTC	CASSPGQGRRNSEQYF
TRBV29-1	TRBJ2-1	-	-	TGCAGCGTTGATGGCGCAGGGAAATCCTACAATGAGCAGTTCTTC	CSVDGAGKSYNEQFF
TRBV7-9	TRBJ1-1	few	TRBD1	TGTGCCAGCAGCCCGCGGGACAGGGATCTGAACACTGAAGCTTTCTTT	CASSPRDRDLNTEAFF
TRBV2	TRBJ2-2	-	-	TGTGCCAGCAGCCGGGGAGGGGGCACCGGGGAGCTGTTTTTT	CASSRGGGTGELFF
TRBV7-9	TRBJ1-2	-	-	TGTTCCAGCAGCTTAGCACAGGGAAACTATGGCTACACCTTC	CSSSLAQGNYGYTF
TRBV5-1	TRBJ2-3	-	TRBD2	TGCGCCAGCAGCCCTGGGGCGGGGGGGCCCCCAGATACGCAGTATTTT	CASSPGAGGPPDTQYF
TRBV4-1	TRBJ2-3	few	TRBD1	TGCGCCAGCAGCCCGCAGGGGGCAGATACGCAGTATTTT	CASSPQGADTQYF
TRBV6-1	TRBJ2-7	once	TRBD1	TGTGCCAGCAGTGAAATGGACAGGGGATACGAGCAGTACTTC	CASSEMDRGYEQYF